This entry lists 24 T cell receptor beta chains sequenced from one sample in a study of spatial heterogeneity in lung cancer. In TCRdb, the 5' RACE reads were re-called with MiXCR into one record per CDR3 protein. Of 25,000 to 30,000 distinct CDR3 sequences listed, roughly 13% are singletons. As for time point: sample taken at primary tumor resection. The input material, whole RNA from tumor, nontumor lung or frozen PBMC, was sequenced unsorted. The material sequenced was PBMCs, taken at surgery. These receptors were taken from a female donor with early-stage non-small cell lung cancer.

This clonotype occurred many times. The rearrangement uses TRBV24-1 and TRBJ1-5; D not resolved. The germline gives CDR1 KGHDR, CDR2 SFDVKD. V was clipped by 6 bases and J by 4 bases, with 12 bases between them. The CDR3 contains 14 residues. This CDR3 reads CATSPEHLNQPQHF. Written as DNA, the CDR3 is TGTGCCACCAGTCCGGAACACCTAAATCAGCCCCAGCATTTT.

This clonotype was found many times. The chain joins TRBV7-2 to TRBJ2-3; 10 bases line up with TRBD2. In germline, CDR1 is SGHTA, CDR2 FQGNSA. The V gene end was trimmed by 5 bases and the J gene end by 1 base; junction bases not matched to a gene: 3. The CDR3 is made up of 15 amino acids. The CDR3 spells CASSPGTSGTDTQYF. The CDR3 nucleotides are TGTGCCAGCAGCCCCGGGACTAGCGGCACAGATACGCAGTATTTT.

CDR3 coding DNA: TGTGCCAGCAGTTTTTCAGGGTATGAAAAACTGTTTTTT. Translated, it gives CASSFSGYEKLFF. This chain links TRBV27 with TRBJ1-4; D may be TRBD1 (5 bases). Germline V gene lookup returns CDR1 MNHEY and CDR2 SMNVEV (reference sequence). The CDR3 is made up of 13 amino acids. V lost 3 bases and J lost 6, with 8 bases in between.

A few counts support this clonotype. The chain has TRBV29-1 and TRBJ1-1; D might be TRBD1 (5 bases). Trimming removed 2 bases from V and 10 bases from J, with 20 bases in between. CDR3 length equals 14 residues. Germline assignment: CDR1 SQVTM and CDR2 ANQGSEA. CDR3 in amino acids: CSVEPSLGVGVAFF. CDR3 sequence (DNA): TGCAGCGTTGAACCTTCGTTGGGGGTAGGAGTAGCTTTCTTT.

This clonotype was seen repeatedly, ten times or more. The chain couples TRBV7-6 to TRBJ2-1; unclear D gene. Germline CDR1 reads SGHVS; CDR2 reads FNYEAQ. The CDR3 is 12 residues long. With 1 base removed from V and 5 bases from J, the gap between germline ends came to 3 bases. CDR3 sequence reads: CASSLVDNEQFF. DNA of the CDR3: TGTGCCAGCAGCTTAGTGGACAATGAGCAGTTCTTC. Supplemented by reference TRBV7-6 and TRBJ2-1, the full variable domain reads GAGVSQSPRYKVTKRGQDVALRCDPISGHVSLYWYRQALGQGPEFLTYFNYEAQQDKSGLPNDRFSAERPEGSISTLTIQRTEQRDSAMYRCASSLVDNEQFFGPGTRLTVL.

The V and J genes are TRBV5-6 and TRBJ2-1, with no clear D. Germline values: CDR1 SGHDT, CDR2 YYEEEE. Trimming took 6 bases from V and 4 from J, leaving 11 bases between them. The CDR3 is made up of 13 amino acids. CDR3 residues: CASIKNPYNEQFF. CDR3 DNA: TGTGCCAGCATCAAGAATCCGTACAATGAGCAGTTCTTC.

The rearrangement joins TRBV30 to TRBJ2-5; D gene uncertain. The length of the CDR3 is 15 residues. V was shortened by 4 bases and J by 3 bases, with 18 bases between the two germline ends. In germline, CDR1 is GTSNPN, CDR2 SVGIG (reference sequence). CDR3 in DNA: TGTGCCTGGAACAATATCCCCGGACCTGAAGAGACCCAGTACTTC. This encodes CAWNNIPGPEETQYF.

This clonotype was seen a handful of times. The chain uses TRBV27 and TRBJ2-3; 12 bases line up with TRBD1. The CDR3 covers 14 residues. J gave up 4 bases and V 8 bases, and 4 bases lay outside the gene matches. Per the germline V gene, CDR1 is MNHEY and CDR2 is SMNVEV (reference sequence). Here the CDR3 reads CASGGTGGSDTQYF. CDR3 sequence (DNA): TGTGCCAGCGGGGGGACAGGGGGCTCAGATACGCAGTATTTT.

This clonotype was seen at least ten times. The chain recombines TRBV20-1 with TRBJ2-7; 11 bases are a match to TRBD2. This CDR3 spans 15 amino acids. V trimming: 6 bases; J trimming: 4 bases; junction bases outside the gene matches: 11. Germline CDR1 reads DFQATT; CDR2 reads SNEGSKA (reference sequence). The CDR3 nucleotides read TGCAGTGCGGACTATATAGCGGGAGGGCGGTACGAGCAGTACTTC. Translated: CSADYIAGGRYEQYF.

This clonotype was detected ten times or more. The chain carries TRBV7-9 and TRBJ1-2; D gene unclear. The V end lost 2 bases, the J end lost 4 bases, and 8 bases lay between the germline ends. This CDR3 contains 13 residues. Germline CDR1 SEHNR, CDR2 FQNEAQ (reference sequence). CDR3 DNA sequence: TGTGCCAGCAGCTTACTGGCCCGCTATGGCTACACCTTC. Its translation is CASSLLARYGYTF.

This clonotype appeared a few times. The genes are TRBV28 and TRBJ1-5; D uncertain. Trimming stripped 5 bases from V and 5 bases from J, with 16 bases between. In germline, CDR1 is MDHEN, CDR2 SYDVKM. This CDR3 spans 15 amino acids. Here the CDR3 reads CASSPGGRQDQPQHF. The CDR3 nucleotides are TGTGCCAGCAGTCCCGGTGGTCGCCAGGATCAGCCCCAGCATTTT.

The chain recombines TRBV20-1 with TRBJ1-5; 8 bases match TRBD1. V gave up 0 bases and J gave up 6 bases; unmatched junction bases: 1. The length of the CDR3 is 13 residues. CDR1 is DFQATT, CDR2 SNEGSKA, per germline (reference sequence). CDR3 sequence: CSAREQGAQPQHF. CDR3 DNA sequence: TGCAGTGCTAGAGAGCAGGGGGCTCAGCCCCAGCATTTT.

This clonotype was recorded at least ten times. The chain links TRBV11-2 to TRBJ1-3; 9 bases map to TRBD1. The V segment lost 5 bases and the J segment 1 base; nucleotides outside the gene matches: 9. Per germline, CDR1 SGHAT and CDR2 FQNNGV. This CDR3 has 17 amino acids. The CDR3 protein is CASSKLQGTGSGNTIYF. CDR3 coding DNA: TGTGCCAGCAGCAAACTTCAGGGGACAGGGTCTGGAAACACCATATATTTT.

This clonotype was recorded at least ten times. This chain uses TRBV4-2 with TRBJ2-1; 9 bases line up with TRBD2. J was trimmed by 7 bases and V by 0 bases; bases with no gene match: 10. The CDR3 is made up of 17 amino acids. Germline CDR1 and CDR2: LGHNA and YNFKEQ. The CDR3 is CASSQDLGGGADNEQFF. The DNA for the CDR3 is TGTGCCAGCAGCCAAGATCTTGGCGGGGGGGCCGATAATGAGCAGTTCTTC.

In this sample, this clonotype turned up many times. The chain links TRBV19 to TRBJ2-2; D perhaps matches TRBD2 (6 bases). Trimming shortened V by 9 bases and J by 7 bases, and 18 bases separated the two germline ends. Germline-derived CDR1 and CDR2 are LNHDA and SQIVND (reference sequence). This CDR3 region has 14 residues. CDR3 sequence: CASVGTGWSGELFF. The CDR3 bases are TGTGCCAGCGTGGGGACTGGGTGGAGCGGGGAGCTGTTTTTT.

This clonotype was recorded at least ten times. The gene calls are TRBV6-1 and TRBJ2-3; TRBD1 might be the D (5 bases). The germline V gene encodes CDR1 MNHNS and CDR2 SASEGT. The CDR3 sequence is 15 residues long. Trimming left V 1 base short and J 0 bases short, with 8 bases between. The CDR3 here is CASSEEGYSTDTQYF. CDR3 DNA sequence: TGTGCCAGCAGTGAAGAGGGGTATAGCACAGATACGCAGTATTTT.

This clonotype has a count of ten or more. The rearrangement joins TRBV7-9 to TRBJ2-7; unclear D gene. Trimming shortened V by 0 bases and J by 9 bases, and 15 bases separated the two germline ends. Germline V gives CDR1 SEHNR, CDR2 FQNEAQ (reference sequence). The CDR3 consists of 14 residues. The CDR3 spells CASSLASGRPLQYV. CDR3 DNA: TGTGCCAGCAGCTTAGCATCCGGACGGCCGCTGCAGTACGTC.

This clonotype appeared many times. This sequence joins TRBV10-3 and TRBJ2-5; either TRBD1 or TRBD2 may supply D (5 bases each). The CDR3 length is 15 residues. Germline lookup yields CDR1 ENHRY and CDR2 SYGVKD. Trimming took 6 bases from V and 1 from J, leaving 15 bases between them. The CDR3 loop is CAIRDKLGTQETQYF. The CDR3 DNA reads TGTGCCATCAGAGATAAGCTAGGGACCCAAGAGACCCAGTACTTC.

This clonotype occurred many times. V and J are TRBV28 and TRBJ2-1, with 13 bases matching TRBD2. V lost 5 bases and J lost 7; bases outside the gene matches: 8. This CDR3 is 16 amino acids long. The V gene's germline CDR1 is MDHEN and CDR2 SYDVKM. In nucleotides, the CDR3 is TGTGCCAGCAGTGTGACTAGCGGGGGGCTGGTAAATGAGCAGTTCTTC. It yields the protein CASSVTSGGLVNEQFF.

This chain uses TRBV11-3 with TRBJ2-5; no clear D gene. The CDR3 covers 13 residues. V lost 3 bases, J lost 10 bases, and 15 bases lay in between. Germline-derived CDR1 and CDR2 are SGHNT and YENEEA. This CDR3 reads CASSLETQGIQYF. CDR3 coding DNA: TGTGCCAGCAGCTTGGAAACACAAGGGATCCAGTACTTC. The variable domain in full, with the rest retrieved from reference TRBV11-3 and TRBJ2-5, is EAGVVQSPRYKIIEKKQPVAFWCNPISGHNTLYWYLQNLGQGPELLIRYENEEAVDDSQLPKDRFSAERLKGVDSTLKIQPAELGDSAVYLCASSLETQGIQYFGPGTRLLVL.

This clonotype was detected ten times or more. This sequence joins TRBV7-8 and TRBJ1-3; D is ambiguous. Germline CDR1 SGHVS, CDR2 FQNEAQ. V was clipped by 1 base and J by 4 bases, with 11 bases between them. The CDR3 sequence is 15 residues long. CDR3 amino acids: CASSLGWGSGNTIYF. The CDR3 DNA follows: TGTGCCAGCAGCTTAGGATGGGGTTCAGGAAACACCATATATTTT.

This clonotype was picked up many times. The DNA of the CDR3 is TGTGCCAGCAGCCCCGGGCAGGATACGCAGTATTTT. Translating it yields CASSPGQDTQYF. The chain carries TRBV7-9 and TRBJ2-3, with no clear D. CDR3 length equals 12 residues. Trimming removed 5 bases at V and 6 bases at J, with 9 bases between. Per the germline V gene, CDR1 is SEHNR and CDR2 is FQNEAQ (reference sequence).

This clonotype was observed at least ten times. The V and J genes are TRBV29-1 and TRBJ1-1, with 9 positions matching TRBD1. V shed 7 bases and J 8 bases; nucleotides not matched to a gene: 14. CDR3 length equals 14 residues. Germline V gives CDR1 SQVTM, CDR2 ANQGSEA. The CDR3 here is CSANVGQGSREAFF. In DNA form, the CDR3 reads TGCAGCGCGAACGTAGGACAGGGGTCCAGAGAAGCTTTCTTT.

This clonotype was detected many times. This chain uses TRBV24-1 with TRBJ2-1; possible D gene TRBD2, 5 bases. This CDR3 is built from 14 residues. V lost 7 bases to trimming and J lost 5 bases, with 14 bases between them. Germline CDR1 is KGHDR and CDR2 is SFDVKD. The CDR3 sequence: CATSHPTGNNEQFF. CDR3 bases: TGTGCCACCAGCCATCCCACGGGGAACAATGAGCAGTTCTTC.